This TCR beta chain was recorded in a study of shared clonotypes between healthy human individuals. As for the study in general: A couple of women and a few men aged 18 to 49 made up the donors. General study points: Clonotype sharing among donors was thought likely to change with sequencing depth.

Assay used: immunoSEQ multiplex PCR; TCRdb lists only in-frame clones, some missing. The repertoire holds over a million clones, with about 80% as singletons. The CDR3 is made up of 17 amino acids. Trimming removed 4 bases from V and 1 base from J; junction bases left unmatched: 5. Germline lookup yields CDR1 SGHTA and CDR2 FQGTGA. On this clone: Antigen specificity is unknown.

What was sequenced was memory CD4+ T cells from PBMCs. The subset was: CD45RA-negative fraction. This chain connects TRBV7-3 to TRBJ2-1, with 12 positions matching TRBD2. This TCR derives from a man younger than 35 in good health. Some clones in this sample may be carry-over from other donors' samples. The CDR3 nucleotides read TGTGCCAGCAGCTCCGGGGGGACTAGCGGGTCCTACAATGAGCAGTTCTTC. Encoded protein: CASSSGGTSGSYNEQFF.